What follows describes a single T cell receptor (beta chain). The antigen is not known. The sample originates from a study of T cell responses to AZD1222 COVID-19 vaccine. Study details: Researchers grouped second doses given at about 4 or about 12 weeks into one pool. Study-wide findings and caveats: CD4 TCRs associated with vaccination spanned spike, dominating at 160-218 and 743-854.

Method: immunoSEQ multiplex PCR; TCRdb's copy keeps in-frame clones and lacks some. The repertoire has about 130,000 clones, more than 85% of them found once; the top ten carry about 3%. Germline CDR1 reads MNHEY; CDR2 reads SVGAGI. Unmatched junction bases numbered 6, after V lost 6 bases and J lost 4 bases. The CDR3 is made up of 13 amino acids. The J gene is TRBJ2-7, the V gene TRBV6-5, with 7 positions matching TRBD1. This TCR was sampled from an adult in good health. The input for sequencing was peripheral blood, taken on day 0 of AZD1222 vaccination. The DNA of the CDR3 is TGTGCCAGCAGCCAGGGGACAGCTTACGAGCAGTACTTC. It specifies CASSQGTAYEQYF.